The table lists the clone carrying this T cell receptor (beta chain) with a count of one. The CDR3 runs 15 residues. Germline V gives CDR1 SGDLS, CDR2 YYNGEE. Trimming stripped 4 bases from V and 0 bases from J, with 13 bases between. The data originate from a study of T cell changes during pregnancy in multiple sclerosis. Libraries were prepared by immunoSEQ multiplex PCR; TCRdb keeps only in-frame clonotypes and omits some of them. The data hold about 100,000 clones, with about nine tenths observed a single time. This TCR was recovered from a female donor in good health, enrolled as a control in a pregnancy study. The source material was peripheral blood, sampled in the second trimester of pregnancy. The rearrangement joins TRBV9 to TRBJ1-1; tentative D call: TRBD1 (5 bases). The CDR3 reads CASSPGEGLNTEAFF. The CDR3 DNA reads TGTGCCAGCAGCCCCGGGGAGGGGTTGAACACTGAAGCTTTCTTT.